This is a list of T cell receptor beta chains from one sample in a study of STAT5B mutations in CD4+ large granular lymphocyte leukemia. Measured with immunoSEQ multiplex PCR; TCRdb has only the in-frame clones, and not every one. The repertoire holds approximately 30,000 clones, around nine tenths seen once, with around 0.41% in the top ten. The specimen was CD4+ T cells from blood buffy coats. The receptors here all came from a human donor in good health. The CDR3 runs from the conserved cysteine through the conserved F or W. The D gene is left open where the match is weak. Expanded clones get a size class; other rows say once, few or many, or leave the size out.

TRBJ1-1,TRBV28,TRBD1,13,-,TGTGCCAGCACCATTGACAGGGACACTGAAGCTTTCTTT,CASTIDRDTEAFF
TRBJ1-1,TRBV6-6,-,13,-,TGTGCCAGCAGTAGTCCTGGGGGAACTGAAGCTTTCTTT,CASSSPGGTEAFF
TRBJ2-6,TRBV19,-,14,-,TGTGCCAGTAAGCAAGGGGCTGGGGCCAACGTCCTGACTTTC,CASKQGAGANVLTF
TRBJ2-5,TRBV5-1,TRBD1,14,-,TGCGCCAGCAGTCATGACAGGGTTGGTGAGACCCAGTACTTC,CASSHDRVGETQYF
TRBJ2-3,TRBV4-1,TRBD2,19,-,TGCGCCAGCAGCCAAGATGCGGGACTAGCGGGCGGGAGCACAGATACGCAGTATTTT,CASSQDAGLAGGSTDTQYF
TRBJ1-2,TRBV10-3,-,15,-,TGTGCCATCAGTGAGTCCGGTTGGTCGGGGGATGGCTACACCTTC,CAISESGWSGDGYTF
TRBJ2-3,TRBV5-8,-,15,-,TGTGCCAGCAGCTTTTTTGCGGATTCCACAGATACGCAGTATTTT,CASSFFADSTDTQYF
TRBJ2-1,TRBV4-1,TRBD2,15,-,TGCGCCAGCAGCCAACTAGCGGGAGGGTACAATGAGCAGTTCTTC,CASSQLAGGYNEQFF
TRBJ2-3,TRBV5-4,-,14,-,TGTGCCAGCACCTCAGACAGCAACACAGATACGCAGTATTTT,CASTSDSNTDTQYF
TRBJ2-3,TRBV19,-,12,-,TGTGCCAGTAGTCAGCGCACAGATACGCAGTATTTT,CASSQRTDTQYF
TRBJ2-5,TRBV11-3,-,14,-,TGTGCCAGCAGCTTAGATGGACCTCAAGAGACCCAGTACTTC,CASSLDGPQETQYF
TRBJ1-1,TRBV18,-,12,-,TGTGCCAGCTCACCAGGGAACACTGAAGCTTTCTTT,CASSPGNTEAFF
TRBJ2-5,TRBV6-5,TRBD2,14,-,TGTGCCAGCAAGGCTAGCGGGAGCAGAGAGACCCAGTACTTC,CASKASGSRETQYF
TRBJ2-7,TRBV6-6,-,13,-,TGTGCCAGCAGCCCCACTCGGGACTACGAGCAGTACTTC,CASSPTRDYEQYF
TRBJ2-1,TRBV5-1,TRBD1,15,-,TGCGCCAGCAGCTTGGGACAGGGCTCCTACAATGAGCAGTTCTTC,CASSLGQGSYNEQFF
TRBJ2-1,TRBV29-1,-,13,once,TGCAGCGGTGGACCGGACTCATTTCTAGGGCAGTTCTTC,CSGGPDSFLGQFF
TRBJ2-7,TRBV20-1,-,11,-,TGCAGTGCCATTGGGTCCTACGAGCAGTACTTC,CSAIGSYEQYF